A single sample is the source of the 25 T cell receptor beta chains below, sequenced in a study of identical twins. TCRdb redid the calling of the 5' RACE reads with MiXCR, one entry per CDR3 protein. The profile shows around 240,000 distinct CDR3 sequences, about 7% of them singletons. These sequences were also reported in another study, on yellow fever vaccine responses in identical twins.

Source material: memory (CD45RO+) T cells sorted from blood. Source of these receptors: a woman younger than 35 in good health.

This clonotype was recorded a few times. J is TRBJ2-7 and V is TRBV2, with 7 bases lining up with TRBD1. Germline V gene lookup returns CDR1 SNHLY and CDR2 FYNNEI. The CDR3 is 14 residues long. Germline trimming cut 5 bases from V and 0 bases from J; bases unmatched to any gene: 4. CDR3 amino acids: CASSNGQDSYEQYF. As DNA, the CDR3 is TGTGCCAGCAGTAATGGACAGGACTCCTACGAGCAGTACTTC.

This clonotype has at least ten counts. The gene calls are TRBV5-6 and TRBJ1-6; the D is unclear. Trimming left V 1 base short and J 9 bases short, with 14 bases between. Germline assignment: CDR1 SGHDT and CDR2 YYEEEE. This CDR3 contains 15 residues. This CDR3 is CASSLRVEGSSPLHF. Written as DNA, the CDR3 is TGTGCCAGCAGCTTGCGGGTGGAGGGTTCTTCACCCCTCCACTTT. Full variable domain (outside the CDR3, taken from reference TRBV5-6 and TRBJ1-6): DAGVTQSPTHLIKTRGQQVTLRCSPKSGHDTVSWYQQALGQGPQFIFQYYEEEERQRGNFPDRFSGHQFPNYSSELNVNALLLGDSALYLCASSLRVEGSSPLHFGNGTRLTVT.

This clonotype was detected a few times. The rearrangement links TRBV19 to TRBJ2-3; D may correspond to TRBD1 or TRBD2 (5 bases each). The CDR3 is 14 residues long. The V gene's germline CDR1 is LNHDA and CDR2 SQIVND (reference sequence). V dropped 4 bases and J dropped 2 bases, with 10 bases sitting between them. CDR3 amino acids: CASSTGPLTDTQYF. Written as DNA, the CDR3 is TGTGCCAGTAGTACGGGACCTCTCACAGATACGCAGTATTTT.

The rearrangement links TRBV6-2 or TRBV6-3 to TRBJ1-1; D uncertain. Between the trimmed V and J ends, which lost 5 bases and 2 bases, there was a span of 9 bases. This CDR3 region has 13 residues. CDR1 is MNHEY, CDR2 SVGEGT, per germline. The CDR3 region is CASSRQDNTEAFF. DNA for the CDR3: TGTGCCAGCAGTCGGCAGGATAACACTGAAGCTTTCTTT.

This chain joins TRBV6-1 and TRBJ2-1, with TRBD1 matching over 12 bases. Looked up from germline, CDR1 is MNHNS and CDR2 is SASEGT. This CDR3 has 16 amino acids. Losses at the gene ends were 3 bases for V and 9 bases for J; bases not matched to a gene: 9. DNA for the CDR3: TGTGCCAGCAGTGATCGGGACAGGGGGCGAGGAGCTGAGCAGTTCTTC. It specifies CASSDRDRGRGAEQFF.

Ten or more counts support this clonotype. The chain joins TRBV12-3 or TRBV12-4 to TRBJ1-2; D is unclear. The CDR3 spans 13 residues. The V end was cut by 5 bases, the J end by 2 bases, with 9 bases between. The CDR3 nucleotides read TGTGCCAGCAGTCGCCCGATCAACTATGGCTACACCTTC. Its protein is CASSRPINYGYTF.

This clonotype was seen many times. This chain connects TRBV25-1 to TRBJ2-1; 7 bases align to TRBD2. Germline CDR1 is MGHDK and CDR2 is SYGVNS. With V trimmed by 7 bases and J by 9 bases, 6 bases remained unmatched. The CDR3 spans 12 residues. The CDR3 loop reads CASTTGGSEQFF. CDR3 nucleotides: TGTGCCAGCACTACGGGGGGTTCTGAGCAGTTCTTC.

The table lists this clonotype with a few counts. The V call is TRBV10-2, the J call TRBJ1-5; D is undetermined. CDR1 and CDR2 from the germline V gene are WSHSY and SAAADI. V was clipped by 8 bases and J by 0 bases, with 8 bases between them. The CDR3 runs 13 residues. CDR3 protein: CASVGYSNQPQHF. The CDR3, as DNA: TGCGCCAGCGTCGGGTATAGCAATCAGCCCCAGCATTTT.

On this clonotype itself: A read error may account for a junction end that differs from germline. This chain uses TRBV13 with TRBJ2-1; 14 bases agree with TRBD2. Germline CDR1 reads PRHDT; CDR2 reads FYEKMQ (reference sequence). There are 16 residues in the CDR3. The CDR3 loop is CASSLGTSGSFGEQFF. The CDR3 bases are TGTGCCAGCAGCCTAGGGACTAGCGGGAGTTTTGGTGAGCAGTTCTTC.

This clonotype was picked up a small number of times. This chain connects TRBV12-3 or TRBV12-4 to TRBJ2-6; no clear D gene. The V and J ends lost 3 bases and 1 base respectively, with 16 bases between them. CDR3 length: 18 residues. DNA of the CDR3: TGTGCCAGCAGTTTTCTCGGCAACTTGAAATCTGGGGCCAACGTCCTGACTTTC. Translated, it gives CASSFLGNLKSGANVLTF.

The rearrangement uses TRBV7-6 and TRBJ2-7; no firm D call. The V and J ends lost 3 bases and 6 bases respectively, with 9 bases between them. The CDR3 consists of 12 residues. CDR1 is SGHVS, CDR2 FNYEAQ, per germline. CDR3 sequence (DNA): TGTGCCAGCAGCTTCAACGGGCGCGAGCAGTACTTC. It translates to CASSFNGREQYF.

CDR3 DNA: TGTGCCAGCAGCTTAATCTATGAGCAGTTCTTC. It is translated as CASSLIYEQFF. The V call is TRBV7-9, the J call TRBJ2-1; no clear D. Germline assignment: CDR1 SEHNR and CDR2 FQNEAQ (reference sequence). The CDR3 loop spans 11 amino acids. V dropped 2 bases and J dropped 8 bases, with 4 bases sitting between them. The full variable domain, rest sourced from reference TRBV7-9 and TRBJ2-1, is DTGVSQNPRHKITKRGQNVTFRCDPISEHNRLYWYRQTLGQGPEFLTYFQNEAQLEKSRLLSDRFSAERPKGSFSTLEIQRTEQGDSAMYLCASSLIYEQFFGPGTRLTVL.

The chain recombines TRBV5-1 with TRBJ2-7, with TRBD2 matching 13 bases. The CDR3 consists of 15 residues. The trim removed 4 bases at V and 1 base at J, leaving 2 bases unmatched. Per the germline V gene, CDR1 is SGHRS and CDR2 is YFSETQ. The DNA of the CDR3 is TGCGCCAGCAGCGTGACTAGCGGGGGGTCCTACGAGCAGTACGTC. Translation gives CASSVTSGGSYEQYV.

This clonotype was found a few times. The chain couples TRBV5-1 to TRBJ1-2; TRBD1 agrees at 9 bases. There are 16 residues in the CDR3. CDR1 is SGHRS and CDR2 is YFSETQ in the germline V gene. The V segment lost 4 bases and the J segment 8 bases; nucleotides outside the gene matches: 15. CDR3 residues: CASSTGTGSDSLGYTF. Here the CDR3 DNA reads TGCGCCAGCAGCACGGGGACAGGGTCAGACTCCCTAGGCTACACCTTC.

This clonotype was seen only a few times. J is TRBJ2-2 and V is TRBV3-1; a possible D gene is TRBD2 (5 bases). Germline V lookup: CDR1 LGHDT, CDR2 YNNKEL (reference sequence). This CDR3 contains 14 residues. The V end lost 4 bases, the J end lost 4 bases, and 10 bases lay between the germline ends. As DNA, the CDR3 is TGTGCCAGCAGCCCCCCGGGGAGCACCGGGGAGCTGTTTTTT. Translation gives CASSPPGSTGELFF.

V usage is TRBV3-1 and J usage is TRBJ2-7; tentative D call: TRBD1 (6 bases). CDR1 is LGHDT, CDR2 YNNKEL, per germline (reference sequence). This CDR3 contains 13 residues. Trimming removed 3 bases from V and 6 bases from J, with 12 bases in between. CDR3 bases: TGTGCCAGCAGCCAGGGACACCTCTCCGAGCAGTACGTC. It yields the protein CASSQGHLSEQYV.

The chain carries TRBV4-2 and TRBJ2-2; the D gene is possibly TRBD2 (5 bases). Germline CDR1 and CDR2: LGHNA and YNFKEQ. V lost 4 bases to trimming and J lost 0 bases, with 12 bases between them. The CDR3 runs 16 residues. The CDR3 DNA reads TGTGCCAGCAGCCCCCGGACTGCTCCGAACACCGGGGAGCTGTTTTTT. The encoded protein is CASSPRTAPNTGELFF.

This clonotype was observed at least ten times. The CDR3 loop reads CASSQDSHRIATNEKLFF. CDR3 sequence (DNA): TGCGCCAGCAGCCAAGATTCCCACAGGATCGCAACTAATGAAAAACTGTTTTTT. The chain employs TRBV4-1 and TRBJ1-4, with a weak D call TRBD1 (5 bases). V lost 0 bases and J 0 bases, leaving 14 bases between the germline ends. This CDR3 region has 18 residues. Germline lookup yields CDR1 MGHRA and CDR2 YSYEKL.

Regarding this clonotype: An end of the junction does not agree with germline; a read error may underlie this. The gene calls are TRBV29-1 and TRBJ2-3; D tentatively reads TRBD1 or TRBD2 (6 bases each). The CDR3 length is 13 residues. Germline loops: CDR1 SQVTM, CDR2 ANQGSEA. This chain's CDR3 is CSVEDLWWGAPHF. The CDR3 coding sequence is TGCAGCGTTGAAGATCTTTGGTGGGGGGCCCCTCATTTT.

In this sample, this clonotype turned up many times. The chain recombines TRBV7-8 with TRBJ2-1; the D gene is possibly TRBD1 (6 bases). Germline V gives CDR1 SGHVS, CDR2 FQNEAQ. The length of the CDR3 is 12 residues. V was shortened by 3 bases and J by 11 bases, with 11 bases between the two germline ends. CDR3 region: CASSLTGSKQFF. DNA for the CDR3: TGTGCCAGCAGCTTGACAGGATCGAAGCAGTTCTTC.

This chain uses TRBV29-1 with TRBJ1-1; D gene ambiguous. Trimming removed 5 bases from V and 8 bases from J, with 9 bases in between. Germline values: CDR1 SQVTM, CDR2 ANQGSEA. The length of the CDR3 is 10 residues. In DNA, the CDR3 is TGCAGCGTTACCGGACCCGAAGCTTTCTTT. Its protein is CSVTGPEAFF. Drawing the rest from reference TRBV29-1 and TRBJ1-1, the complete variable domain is SAVISQKPSRDICQRGTSLTIQCQVDSQVTMMFWYRQQPGQSLTLIATANQGSEATYESGFVIDKFPISRPNLTFSTLTVSNMSPEDSSIYLCSVTGPEAFFGQGTRLTVV.

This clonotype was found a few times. The CDR3 DNA reads TGTGCCAGCAGCTTACGGTGGGTCTTACCCTCTGGGGCCAACGTCCTGACTTTC. Amino acid sequence: CASSLRWVLPSGANVLTF. The chain is built from TRBV11-2 and TRBJ2-6; D unresolved. The CDR3 contains 18 residues. The ends were cut back, 2 bases at V and 0 bases at J, with 14 bases in the middle. Germline V gene data show CDR1 as SGHAT and CDR2 as FQNNGV.

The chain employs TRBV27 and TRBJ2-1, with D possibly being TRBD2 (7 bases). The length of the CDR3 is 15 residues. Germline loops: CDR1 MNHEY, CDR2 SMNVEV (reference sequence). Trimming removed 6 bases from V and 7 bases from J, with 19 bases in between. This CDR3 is CASRFGRGAGNEQFF. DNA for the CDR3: TGTGCCAGCAGGTTCGGTCGGGGGGCAGGGAATGAGCAGTTCTTC.

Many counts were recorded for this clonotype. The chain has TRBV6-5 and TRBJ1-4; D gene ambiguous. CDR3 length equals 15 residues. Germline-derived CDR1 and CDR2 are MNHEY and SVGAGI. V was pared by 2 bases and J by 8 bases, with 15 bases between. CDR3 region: CASSYGGLFGEKLFF. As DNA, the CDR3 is TGTGCCAGCAGTTACGGAGGGCTGTTTGGGGAAAAACTGTTTTTT.

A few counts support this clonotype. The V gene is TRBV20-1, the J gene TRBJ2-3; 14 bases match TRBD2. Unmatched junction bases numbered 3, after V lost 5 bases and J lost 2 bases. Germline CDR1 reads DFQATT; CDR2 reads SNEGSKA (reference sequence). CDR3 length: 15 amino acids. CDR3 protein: CSARLAGGHTDTQYF. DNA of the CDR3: TGCAGTGCTCGACTAGCGGGAGGGCACACAGATACGCAGTATTTT.